This T cell receptor (beta chain) was identified during a study of blood T cell repertoires in COVID-19. As for the study in general: There were acute and convalescent COVID-19 samples, and they came from the United States, Italy and Spain. Sources were T cells, B-cell-depleted T cells, or PBMCs; the material itself was cDNA or gDNA.

V trimming: 10 bases; J trimming: 7 bases; junction bases outside the gene matches: 11. The CDR3 runs to 13 residues. Germline CDR1 and CDR2: MNHEY and SVGAGI. Authors' analysis steps: Estimates of nucleated cell counts were drawn from the amplification of reference gene primers. This table comes from immunoSEQ multiplex PCR, and its TCRdb copy is limited to in-frame clones, with some not included. V and J calls and clone size are as listed in that table; D and trimming were resolved from the DNA. This sample has more than 150,000 clones, with roughly 84% found just once. The TCR was taken from a woman aged 60 to 75 with acute or convalescent COVID-19. The sequencing input was peripheral blood. The V gene is TRBV6-5, the J gene TRBJ2-7; TRBD2 matches at 9 bases. CDR3 protein: CAMRGGGVNEQYF. CDR3 in DNA: TGTGCCATGCGGGGGGGCGGAGTGAATGAGCAGTACTTC.